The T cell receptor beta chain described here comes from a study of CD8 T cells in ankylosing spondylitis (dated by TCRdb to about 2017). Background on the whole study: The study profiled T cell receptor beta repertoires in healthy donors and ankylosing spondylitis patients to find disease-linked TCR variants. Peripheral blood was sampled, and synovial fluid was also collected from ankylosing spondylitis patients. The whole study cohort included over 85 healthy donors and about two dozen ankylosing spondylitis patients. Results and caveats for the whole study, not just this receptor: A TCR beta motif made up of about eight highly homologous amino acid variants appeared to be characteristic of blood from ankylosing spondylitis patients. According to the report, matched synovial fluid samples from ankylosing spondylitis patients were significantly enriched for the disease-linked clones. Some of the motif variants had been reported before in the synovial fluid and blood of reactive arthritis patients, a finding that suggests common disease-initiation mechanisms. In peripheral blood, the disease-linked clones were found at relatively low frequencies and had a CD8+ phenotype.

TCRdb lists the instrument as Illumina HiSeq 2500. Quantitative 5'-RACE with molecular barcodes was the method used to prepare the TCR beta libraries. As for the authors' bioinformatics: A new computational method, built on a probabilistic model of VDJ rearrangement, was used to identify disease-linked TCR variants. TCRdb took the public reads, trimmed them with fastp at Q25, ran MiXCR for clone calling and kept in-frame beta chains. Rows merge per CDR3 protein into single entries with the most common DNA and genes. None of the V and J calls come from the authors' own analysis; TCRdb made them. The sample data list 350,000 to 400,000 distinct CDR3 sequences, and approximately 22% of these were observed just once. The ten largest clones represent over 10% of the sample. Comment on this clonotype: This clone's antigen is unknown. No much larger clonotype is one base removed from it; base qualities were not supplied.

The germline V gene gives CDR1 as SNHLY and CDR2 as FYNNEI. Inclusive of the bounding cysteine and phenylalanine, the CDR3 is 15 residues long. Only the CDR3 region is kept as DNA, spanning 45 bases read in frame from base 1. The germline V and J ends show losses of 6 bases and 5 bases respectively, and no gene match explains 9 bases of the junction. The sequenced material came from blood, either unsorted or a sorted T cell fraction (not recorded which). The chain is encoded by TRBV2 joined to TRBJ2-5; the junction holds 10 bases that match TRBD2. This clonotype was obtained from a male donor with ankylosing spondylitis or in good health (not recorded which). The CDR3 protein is CASRSSGGTGETQYF. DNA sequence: TGTGCCAGCAGGAGTAGCGGGGGGACGGGGGAGACCCAGTACTTC.